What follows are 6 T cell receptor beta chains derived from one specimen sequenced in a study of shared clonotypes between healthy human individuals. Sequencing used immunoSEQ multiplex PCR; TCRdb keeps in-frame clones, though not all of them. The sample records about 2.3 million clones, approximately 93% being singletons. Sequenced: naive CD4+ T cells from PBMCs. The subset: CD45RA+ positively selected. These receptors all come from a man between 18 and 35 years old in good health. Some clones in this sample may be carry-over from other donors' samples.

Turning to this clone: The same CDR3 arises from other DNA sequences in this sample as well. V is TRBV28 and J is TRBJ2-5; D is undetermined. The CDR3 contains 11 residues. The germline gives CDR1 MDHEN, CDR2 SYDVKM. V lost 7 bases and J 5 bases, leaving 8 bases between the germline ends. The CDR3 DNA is TGTGCCAGCACCAACGAGGAGACCCAGTACTTC. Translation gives CASTNEETQYF.

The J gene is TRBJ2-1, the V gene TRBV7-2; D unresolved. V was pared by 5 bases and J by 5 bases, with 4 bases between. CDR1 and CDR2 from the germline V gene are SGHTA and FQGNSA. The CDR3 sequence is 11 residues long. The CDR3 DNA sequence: TGTGCCAGCAGCGGTAACAATGAGCAGTTCTTC. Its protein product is CASSGNNEQFF.

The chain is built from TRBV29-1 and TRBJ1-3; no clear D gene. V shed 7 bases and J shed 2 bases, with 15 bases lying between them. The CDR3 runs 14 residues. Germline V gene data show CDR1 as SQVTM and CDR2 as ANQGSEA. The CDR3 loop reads CSAGNWGTGNTIYF. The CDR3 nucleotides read TGCAGCGCCGGGAACTGGGGAACTGGAAACACCATATATTTT.

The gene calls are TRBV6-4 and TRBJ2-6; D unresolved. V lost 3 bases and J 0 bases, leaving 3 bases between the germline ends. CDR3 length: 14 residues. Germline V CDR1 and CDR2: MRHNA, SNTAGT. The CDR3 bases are TGTGCCAGCAGTGAGGTCTCTGGGGCCAACGTCCTGACTTTC. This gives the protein CASSEVSGANVLTF.

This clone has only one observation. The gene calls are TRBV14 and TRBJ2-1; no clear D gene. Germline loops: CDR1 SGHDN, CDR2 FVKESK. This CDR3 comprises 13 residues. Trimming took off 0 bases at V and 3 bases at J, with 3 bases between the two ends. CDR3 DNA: TGTGCCAGCAGCCAAGAGAACTACAATGAGCAGTTCTTC. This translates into CASSQENYNEQFF.

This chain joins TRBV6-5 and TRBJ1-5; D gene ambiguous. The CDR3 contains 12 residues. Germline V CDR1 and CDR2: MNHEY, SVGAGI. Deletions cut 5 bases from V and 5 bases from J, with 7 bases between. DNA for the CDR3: TGTGCCAGCAGTACTGGGTATCAGCCCCAGCATTTT. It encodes CASSTGYQPQHF.